Below, 20 T cell receptor beta chains from the same sample are listed, as sequenced in a study of shared clonotypes between healthy human individuals. The protocol was immunoSEQ multiplex PCR, while the TCRdb copy is restricted to in-frame clones and leaves out a portion. The profile shows fewer than 2.5 million clones, 93% of them singletons. Sequenced: naive CD4+ T cells from PBMCs. Subset given: CD45RA+ positively selected. These receptors originate from a man younger than 30 in good health. Some clones in this sample may be carry-over from other donors' samples.

The CDR3 region is CASSTYDRADQPQHF. The CDR3 DNA follows: TGTGCCAGCAGCACCTATGACAGGGCGGATCAGCCCCAGCATTTT. The chain joins TRBV5-6 to TRBJ1-5; TRBD1 matches 7 bases. CDR3 length: 15 residues. CDR1 is SGHDT, CDR2 YYEEEE, per germline. J gave up 5 bases and V 4 bases, and 9 bases lay outside the gene matches.

This chain uses TRBV7-9 with TRBJ1-2, with 10 bases aligning to TRBD1. Germline values: CDR1 SEHNR, CDR2 FQNEAQ (reference sequence). Trimming at V came to 4 bases and at J to 2 bases, leaving 4 bases not matched to a gene. The CDR3 covers 15 residues. The CDR3 protein is CASSSGTGENYGYTF. CDR3 bases: TGTGCCAGCAGCTCCGGGACAGGGGAGAACTATGGCTACACCTTC.

This sequence joins TRBV5-1 and TRBJ2-7; maybe TRBD1 (6 bases). CDR1 is SGHRS, CDR2 YFSETQ, per germline. Trimming pared 4 bases from V and 7 bases from J, leaving 15 bases between. The CDR3 has 13 residues. The CDR3 nucleotides read TGCGCCAGCAGCCCTGTAGGGGACACAGAGCAGTACTTC. Protein product: CASSPVGDTEQYF.

The chain couples TRBV7-3 to TRBJ1-1, with a weak D call TRBD1 (6 bases). The CDR3 length is 15 residues. Deletions cut 5 bases from V and 1 base from J, with 14 bases between. The germline V gene encodes CDR1 SGHTA and CDR2 FQGTGA. The CDR3: CASSINTGPNTEAFF. Written as DNA, the CDR3 is TGTGCCAGCAGCATAAACACAGGGCCGAACACTGAAGCTTTCTTT.

The genes are TRBV7-9 and TRBJ1-4, with 11 nucleotides matching TRBD1. CDR1 SEHNR and CDR2 FQNEAQ come from the germline V gene (reference sequence). This CDR3 is 15 amino acids long. J lost 6 bases, V lost 5 bases, and 5 bases had no gene match. The CDR3 DNA is TGTGCCAGCAGCAAGAGGGACAGGGGGGATGAAAAACTGTTTTTT. This encodes CASSKRDRGDEKLFF. Variable domain in full (rest from reference TRBV7-9 and TRBJ1-4): DTGVSQNPRHKITKRGQNVTFRCDPISEHNRLYWYRQTLGQGPEFLTYFQNEAQLEKSRLLSDRFSAERPKGSFSTLEIQRTEQGDSAMYLCASSKRDRGDEKLFFGSGTQLSVL.

Concerning this clone: A much larger clone lies a single base off, so this may be a read error. The DNA for the CDR3 is TGTGCCAGCAGCTTAGGGGCAGATACGCAGTATTTT. This codes for CASSLGADTQYF. This sequence joins TRBV13 and TRBJ2-3; D is uncertain. Per germline, CDR1 PRHDT and CDR2 FYEKMQ (reference sequence). The CDR3 spans 12 residues. Trimming removed 0 bases at V and 4 bases at J, with 2 bases between.

The chain joins TRBV7-8 to TRBJ2-1, with TRBD1 matching over 7 bases. CDR1 and CDR2 (germline): SGHVS, FQNEAQ. This CDR3 is built from 16 residues. J gave up 5 bases and V 2 bases, and 9 bases lay outside the gene matches. CDR3 in DNA: TGTGCCAGCAGCTTATTTTTTCAGGGGACAGACAATGAGCAGTTCTTC. Translating gives CASSLFFQGTDNEQFF.

The rearrangement joins TRBV29-1 to TRBJ1-5, with TRBD1 as a possible D gene (5 bases). Looked up from germline, CDR1 is SQVTM and CDR2 is ANQGSEA. Trimming stripped 6 bases from V and 2 bases from J, with 17 bases between. The CDR3 loop spans 15 amino acids. The CDR3 region is CSVRTAGGGNQPQHF. The CDR3 nucleotides read TGCAGCGTACGTACGGCCGGGGGAGGCAATCAGCCCCAGCATTTT.

The V call is TRBV4-2, the J call TRBJ2-7, with D possibly TRBD2 on 6 matching bases. The V end lost 1 base, the J end lost 4 bases, and 14 bases lay between the germline ends. The CDR3 consists of 15 residues. Germline CDR1 is LGHNA and CDR2 is YNFKEQ. The CDR3 spells CASSQVEGRRYEQYF. DNA for the CDR3: TGTGCCAGCAGCCAAGTTGAGGGGAGGAGGTACGAGCAGTACTTC.

The rearrangement joins TRBV2 to TRBJ2-3; D might be TRBD2 (6 bases). Trimming left V 9 bases short and J 5 bases short, with 21 bases between. CDR1 SNHLY and CDR2 FYNNEI come from the germline V gene. This CDR3 has 15 residues. CDR3 in amino acids: CASRPGRWGVDTQYF. The DNA of the CDR3 is TGTGCCAGTCGACCGGGGCGTTGGGGGGTAGATACGCAGTATTTT.

The chain combines TRBV7-3 with TRBJ2-5, with 12 bases fitting TRBD2. The CDR3 totals 15 residues. Germline trimming cut 5 bases from V and 5 bases from J; bases unmatched to any gene: 6. Germline-derived CDR1 and CDR2 are SGHTA and FQGTGA. The CDR3 region is CASSQGLAGMETQYF. Written as DNA, the CDR3 is TGTGCCAGCAGCCAAGGACTAGCGGGAATGGAGACCCAGTACTTC.

The genes are TRBV6-6 and TRBJ2-3; tentative D call: TRBD1 (6 bases). Germline V gene data show CDR1 as MNHNY and CDR2 as SVGAGI (reference sequence). The CDR3 runs 13 residues. Trimming left V 10 bases short and J 3 bases short, with 14 bases between. CDR3 protein: CATRTDGTDTQYF. The CDR3 coding sequence is TGTGCCACCAGGACAGACGGTACAGATACGCAGTATTTT.

This chain connects TRBV28 to TRBJ1-2; 8 bases are a match to TRBD1. Germline V lookup: CDR1 MDHEN, CDR2 SYDVKM. The CDR3 consists of 16 residues. After removal of 3 bases from V and 2 bases from J, the junction contained 8 bases not matched to a gene. CDR3 sequence (DNA): TGTGCCAGCAGTTTGGCAGGGGGCGCGGGAAACTATGGCTACACCTTC. Translated: CASSLAGGAGNYGYTF.

The chain combines TRBV4-1 with TRBJ2-3; D remains ambiguous. The CDR3 sequence is 14 residues long. Trimming stripped 5 bases from V and 2 bases from J, with 11 bases between. Germline V gives CDR1 MGHRA, CDR2 YSYEKL. CDR3: CASSNKPATDTQYF. CDR3 DNA: TGCGCCAGCAGCAATAAACCTGCCACAGATACGCAGTATTTT.

This sequence joins TRBV18 and TRBJ2-1, with D possibly being TRBD2 (5 bases). The V gene's germline CDR1 is KGHSH and CDR2 LQKENI. The CDR3 is made up of 12 amino acids. Deletions cut 1 base from V and 10 bases from J, with 8 bases between. Here the CDR3 DNA reads TGTGCCAGCTCACCACTGGGAGTAGAGCAGTTCTTC. Amino acids: CASSPLGVEQFF.

V is TRBV5-4 and J is TRBJ2-1, with 10 bases lining up with TRBD1. Trimming took 4 bases from V and 5 from J; bases not matched to a gene: 12. CDR1 is SGHNT, CDR2 YYREEE, per germline (reference sequence). This CDR3 is built from 17 residues. CDR3 sequence: CASSPSRDRGNHNEQFF. CDR3 nucleotides: TGTGCCAGCAGCCCGTCCCGGGACAGGGGAAACCACAATGAGCAGTTCTTC.

The chain links TRBV14 to TRBJ2-2, with D hard to call. The CDR3 has 16 amino acids. Per germline, CDR1 SGHDN and CDR2 FVKESK. Trimming removed 4 bases from V and 3 bases from J, with 15 bases in between. In DNA form, the CDR3 reads TGTGCCAGCAGCCCGGGTCCGACAAGGGACACCGGGGAGCTGTTTTTT. Translation gives CASSPGPTRDTGELFF.

This chain connects TRBV28 to TRBJ1-2; D might be TRBD1 (6 bases). CDR3 length: 14 amino acids. Trimming took 2 bases from V and 5 from J, leaving 12 bases between them. The germline V gene encodes CDR1 MDHEN and CDR2 SYDVKM. Written as DNA, the CDR3 is TGTGCCAGCAGTTTAGGGGGGCGCTGGTATGGCTACACCTTC. It encodes CASSLGGRWYGYTF.

Here the CDR3 DNA reads TGCGCCAGCGGACTAGCGGGAAGGGGCGAGCAGTACTTC. It specifies CASGLAGRGEQYF. The J gene is TRBJ2-7, the V gene TRBV5-1; 12 nucleotides align to TRBD2. Germline-derived CDR1 and CDR2 are SGHRS and YFSETQ. This CDR3 is built from 13 residues. Trimming took 7 bases from V and 6 from J; bases not matched to a gene: 5.

Worth noting for this clone: Other nucleotide sequences in the sample specify the same CDR3. The chain combines TRBV5-1 with TRBJ2-1, with a tentative D call TRBD2 (5 bases). This CDR3 region has 15 residues. CDR1 is SGHRS and CDR2 is YFSETQ in the germline V gene. V was cut by 4 bases and J by 0 bases, with 11 bases left in between. The chain's CDR3 is CASSRTDSSYNEQFF. As DNA, the CDR3 is TGCGCCAGCAGCCGGACTGATAGCTCCTACAATGAGCAGTTCTTC.